A selection of T cell receptor beta chains follows, all from one sample in a study of T cell responses to AZD1222 COVID-19 vaccine. Assay used: immunoSEQ multiplex PCR; TCRdb lists only in-frame clones, some missing. The sample contains around 6,100 clones, around 87% of which appear only once. Sequenced material: peripheral blood, taken 28 days after the second AZD1222 dose. The receptors here all came from an adult who received the AZD1222 COVID-19 vaccine. CDR3s include the opening cysteine and the closing phenylalanine or tryptophan. A D gene is named only where the DNA matches it firmly. Clone size, where shown, is once, few, many, or a class for clones that have expanded.

size | J | V | D | DNA | CDR3
. | TRBJ2-2 | TRBV10-3 | TRBD2 | TGTGCCATCAGAGGGGGGACTAGCGGCCACACCGGGGAGCTGTTTTTT | CAIRGGTSGHTGELFF
. | TRBJ1-5 | TRBV10-3 | . | TGTGCCATCAGTGAGTCGCGGGGATATAGCAATCAGCCCCAGCATTTT | CAISESRGYSNQPQHF
once | TRBJ1-5 | TRBV6-2/TRBV6-3 | . | TGTGCCAGCAGTTACTCAGGGTCTCCCCAGCATTTT | CASSYSGSPQHF
. | TRBJ2-1 | TRBV5-1 | . | TGCGCCAGCAGCTTGGCCAGGGGCCAGGGTAGGGGCAATGAGCAGTTCTTC | CASSLARGQGRGNEQFF
once | TRBJ2-3 | TRBV19 | TRBD2 | TGTGCCAGTAGTATTTTGAGCGGGAGTCCAGATACGCAGTATTTT | CASSILSGSPDTQYF
once | TRBJ1-3 | TRBV7-2 | TRBD1 | TGTGCCAGCAGCTTAGTGTCAGGGGGCACTGGAAACACCATATATTTT | CASSLVSGGTGNTIYF
once | TRBJ2-7 | TRBV18 | TRBD1 | TGTGCCAGCTCACCCGCACAGGGGGAGCAGTACTTC | CASSPAQGEQYF
. | TRBJ2-7 | TRBV28 | . | TGTGCCAGCAGTTTAATGGGCCCCCGTAGCTTC | CASSLMGPRSF
. | TRBJ2-7 | TRBV5-1 | . | TGCGCCAGCAGCTCCGGGACAACCAGCGACGAGCAGTACTTC | CASSSGTTSDEQYF
. | TRBJ2-7 | TRBV6-2/TRBV6-3 | . | TGTGCCAGCAGTTACGGGGTGGGCCGCAGCTCCTACGAGCAGTACTTC | CASSYGVGRSSYEQYF
. | TRBJ2-1 | TRBV5-1 | TRBD1 | TGCGCCAGCAGCTTGAGAGCAGGGGGAAACTACAATGAGCAGTTCTTC | CASSLRAGGNYNEQFF
. | TRBJ2-3 | TRBV6-5 | . | TGTGCCAGCAAGGGGGAGGGTGGGACAGATACGCAGTATTTT | CASKGEGGTDTQYF
. | TRBJ2-3 | TRBV6-2/TRBV6-3 | TRBD2 | TGTGCCAGCAGTAGTGGGACTAGCGGGAGAATAAATACGCAGTATTTT | CASSSGTSGRINTQYF
. | TRBJ2-1 | TRBV2 | TRBD1 | TGTGCCAGCACAACAGGGGGGCGCAAAGGTGAGCAGTTCTTC | CASTTGGRKGEQFF
. | TRBJ1-1 | TRBV7-2 | . | TGTGCCAGCAGCCCAAGGGGGGACCGTCACACTGAAGCTTTCTTT | CASSPRGDRHTEAFF
. | TRBJ2-7 | TRBV5-6 | . | TGTGCCAGCAGCTTTTCGGGGAGCTCCTACGAGCAGTACTTC | CASSFSGSSYEQYF
. | TRBJ1-6 | TRBV4-3 | TRBD1 | TGCGCCAGCAGCCAGGTGCCGGGACAGGGGGCTTCACCCCTCCACTTT | CASSQVPGQGASPLHF
. | TRBJ2-5 | TRBV5-4 | . | TGTGCCAGCAGCTCAGGGGTGGCCCAAGAGACCCAGTACTTC | CASSSGVAQETQYF
once | TRBJ2-5 | TRBV19 | TRBD2 | TGTGCCAGTAGTATTGAGGGAGGGCCGGTAGAGACCCAGTACTTC | CASSIEGGPVETQYF
few | TRBJ2-5 | TRBV28 | . | TGTGCCAGCAGCCTTTCGAGGGGGAAGGTGGAGACCCAGTACTTC | CASSLSRGKVETQYF
few | TRBJ1-2 | TRBV7-8 | . | TGTGCCAGCAGCCCCCGAGAGGGAGGAAGTTACTATGGCTACACCTTC | CASSPREGGSYYGYTF
. | TRBJ2-5 | TRBV10-3 | TRBD2 | TGTGCCACAGAAGCGGGAGAGGGGTACCAAGAGACCCAGTACTTC | CATEAGEGYQETQYF
. | TRBJ2-1 | TRBV4-3 | . | TGCGCCAGCAGCCAAAATCTCGACAGAAATGAGCAGTTCTTC | CASSQNLDRNEQFF
once | TRBJ1-1 | TRBV7-2 | TRBD1 | TGTGCCAGCAGATTGGACAGGGGGCCTATGAACACTGAAGCTTTCTTT | CASRLDRGPMNTEAFF
. | TRBJ2-7 | TRBV18 | . | TGTGCCAGCTCCGACCAGGACTACGAGCAGTACTTC | CASSDQDYEQYF
. | TRBJ2-2 | TRBV5-1 | . | TGCGCCAGCAGCTTGGCCAGGGTAAACGGGGAGCTGTTTTTT | CASSLARVNGELFF
. | TRBJ2-7 | TRBV12-3/TRBV12-4 | . | TGTGCCAGCAGTCCGACAGCCCGTGAGCAGTACTTC | CASSPTAREQYF
. | TRBJ1-1 | TRBV4-3 | TRBD1 | TGCGCCAGCAGCCAAGATTATGGGGGACAGGGGAACACTGAAGCTTTCTTT | CASSQDYGGQGNTEAFF
. | TRBJ2-7 | TRBV7-2 | . | TGTGCCAGCAGCCTTTCCAGAGAGCAGTACTTC | CASSLSREQYF
. | TRBJ2-2 | TRBV18 | TRBD2 | TGTGCCAGCTCACCACCGAACAATTATGGGACTAGAAATACCGGGGAGCTGTTTTTT | CASSPPNNYGTRNTGELFF
. | TRBJ2-3 | TRBV29-1 | TRBD2 | TGCAGCTCCGAAGCGGGAGGAGGCACAGATACGCAGTATTTT | CSSEAGGGTDTQYF
once | TRBJ2-4 | TRBV6-5 | . | TGTGCCAGCAGTTACAGCGGCTCCAAAAACATTCAGTACTTC | CASSYSGSKNIQYF
. | TRBJ1-3 | TRBV11-2 | TRBD1 | TGTGCCAGCAGCCCTACAGGGGGAGGTGGAAACACCATATATTTT | CASSPTGGGGNTIYF
. | TRBJ1-1 | TRBV7-9 | . | TGTGCCAGCAGCTTCCTTTCCGGGAACACTGAAGCTTTCTTT | CASSFLSGNTEAFF
once | TRBJ1-1 | TRBV7-9 | . | TGTGCCAGCAGCTCCAGAGCGACAGGTGAAGCTTTCTTT | CASSSRATGEAFF
few | TRBJ2-7 | TRBV7-2 | TRBD1 | TGTGCCAGCAGCCCCCGGGACAGGGGGATGGGGGAGCAGTACTTC | CASSPRDRGMGEQYF
. | TRBJ1-4 | TRBV3-1/TRBV3-2 | . | TGTGCCAGCACTCTAAGAGGGAGCGAAAAACTGTTTTTT | CASTLRGSEKLFF
once | TRBJ1-1 | TRBV6-5 | . | TGTTCCCTGGTACCTCACCTAAACACTGAAGCTTTCTTT | CSLVPHLNTEAFF
. | TRBJ2-5 | TRBV27 | . | TGTGCCAGCAGTTCGTACCAAGAGACCCAGTACTTC | CASSSYQETQYF
. | TRBJ2-6 | TRBV11-3 | . | TGTGCCAGCAGCTCCGGAATCTCGGTGGGTGGGGCCAACGTCCTGACTTTC | CASSSGISVGGANVLTF
. | TRBJ1-1 | TRBV5-1 | . | TGCGCCAGCAGCTTGCCGGGTACTGAAGCTTTCTTT | CASSLPGTEAFF
. | TRBJ2-2 | TRBV9 | TRBD2 | TGTGCCAGCAGCGTAGGCGGGAGGACGACCGGGGAGCTGTTTTTT | CASSVGGRTTGELFF
once | TRBJ2-1 | TRBV11-3 | . | TGTGCCAGCTCCCGGAATGAGCAGTTCTTC | CASSRNEQFF
. | TRBJ1-5 | TRBV24-1 | . | TGTGCCACCGGGAGGGGAAATCAGCCCCAGCATTTT | CATGRGNQPQHF
. | TRBJ1-1 | TRBV30 | TRBD1 | TGTGCCTGGATTAGGGGGCGCCTGGGGGGTGAAGCTTTCTTT | CAWIRGRLGGEAFF
. | TRBJ2-5 | TRBV2 | . | TGTGCCAGCAGTAAGTCGGGACAAAAGGAGACCCAGTACTTC | CASSKSGQKETQYF
. | TRBJ1-5 | TRBV11-1 | TRBD1 | TGTGCCAGCAGCTTATCGGGACAGATTAATCAGCCCCAGCATTTT | CASSLSGQINQPQHF
once | TRBJ2-3 | TRBV5-1 | . | TGCGCCAGCAGCTTGGGGGAGCCCACAGATACGCAGTATTTT | CASSLGEPTDTQYF